This T cell receptor (beta chain) originates from a study of cytomegalovirus exposure and HLA in healthy donors. V lost 5 bases to trimming and J lost 0 bases, with 11 bases between them. This CDR3 has 15 residues. Germline V gives CDR1 MNHEY, CDR2 SVGAGI. In regard to this clone: What it binds is unknown.

Study-level findings and limits: The authors listed over 150 TCR beta chains as cytomegalovirus-associated. There were reportedly fewer N-insertions in an Asian-associated ancestry cluster than the roughly 670-donor mean, in a later analysis. Across donors, most TCRs were seen rarely, yet some public ones were widespread.

Those who donated were healthy bone marrow donors. PCR was performed using 60 Vbeta and 13 Jbeta primers. Clones were sequenced by immunoSEQ multiplex PCR, and TCRdb holds only the in-frame ones, with some missing. The data show approximately 170,000 clones, 81% seen once. The clonotype originates from a man aged 45-65 years in good health and CMV-seropositive. The chain recombines TRBV6-5 with TRBJ1-3; a weak D match, TRBD1 (6 bases). The sequencing sample was made of PBMCs. CDR3: CASSRGGVSGNTIYF. As DNA, the CDR3 is TGTGCCAGCAGTCGTGGGGGCGTCTCTGGAAACACCATATATTTT.